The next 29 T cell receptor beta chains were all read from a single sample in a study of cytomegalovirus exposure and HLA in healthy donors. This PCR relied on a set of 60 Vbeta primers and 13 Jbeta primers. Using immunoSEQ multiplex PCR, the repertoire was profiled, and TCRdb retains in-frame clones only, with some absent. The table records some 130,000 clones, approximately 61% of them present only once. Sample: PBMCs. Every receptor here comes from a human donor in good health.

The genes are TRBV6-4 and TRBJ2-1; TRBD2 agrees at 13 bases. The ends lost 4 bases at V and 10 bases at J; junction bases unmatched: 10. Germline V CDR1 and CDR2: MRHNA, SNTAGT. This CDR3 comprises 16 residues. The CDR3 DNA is TGTGCCAGCAGTGTAGTTCGGACTAGCGGGAGAGGAGAGCAGTTCTTC. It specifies CASSVVRTSGRGEQFF.

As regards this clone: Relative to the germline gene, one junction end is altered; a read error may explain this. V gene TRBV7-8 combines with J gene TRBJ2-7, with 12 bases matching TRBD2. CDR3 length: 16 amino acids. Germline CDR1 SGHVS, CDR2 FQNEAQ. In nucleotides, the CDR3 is TGTGCCAGCAGCCTAGCGGGAGGGGATTTTTGGGACGAGCAGTACTTC. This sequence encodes CASSLAGGDFWDEQYF.

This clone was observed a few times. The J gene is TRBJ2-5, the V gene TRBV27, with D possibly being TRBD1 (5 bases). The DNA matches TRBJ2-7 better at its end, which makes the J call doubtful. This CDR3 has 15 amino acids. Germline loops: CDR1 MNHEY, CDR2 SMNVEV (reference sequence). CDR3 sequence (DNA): TGTGCCAGCAGGCTAGACCGACAGAGCTCCTACGAGCAGTACTTC. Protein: CASRLDRQSSYEQYF.

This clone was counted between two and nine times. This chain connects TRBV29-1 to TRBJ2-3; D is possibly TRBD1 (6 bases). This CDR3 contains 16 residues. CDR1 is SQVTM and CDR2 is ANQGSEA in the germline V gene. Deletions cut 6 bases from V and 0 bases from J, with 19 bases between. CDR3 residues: CSVQLLRGASTDTQYF. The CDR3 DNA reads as TGCAGCGTGCAACTCCTCAGGGGAGCTAGCACAGATACGCAGTATTTT.

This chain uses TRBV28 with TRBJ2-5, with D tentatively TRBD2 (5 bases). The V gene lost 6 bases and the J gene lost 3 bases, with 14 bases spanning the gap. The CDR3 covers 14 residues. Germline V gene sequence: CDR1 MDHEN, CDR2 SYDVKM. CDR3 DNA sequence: TGTGCCAGCAGCCCCCCGCGAGGGAAAGAGACCCAGTACTTC. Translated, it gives CASSPPRGKETQYF. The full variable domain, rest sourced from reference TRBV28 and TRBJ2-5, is DVKVTQSSRYLVKRTGEKVFLECVQDMDHENMFWYRQDPGLGLRLIYFSYDVKMKEKGDIPEGYSVSREKKERFSLILESASTNQTSMYLCASSPPRGKETQYFGPGTRLLVL.

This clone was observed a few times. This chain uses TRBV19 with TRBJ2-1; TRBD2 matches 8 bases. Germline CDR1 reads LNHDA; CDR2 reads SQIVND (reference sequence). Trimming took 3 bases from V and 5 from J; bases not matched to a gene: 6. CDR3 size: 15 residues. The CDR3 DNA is TGTGCCAGTAGTATCCAGACTAGCGCCCACAATGAGCAGTTCTTC. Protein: CASSIQTSAHNEQFF. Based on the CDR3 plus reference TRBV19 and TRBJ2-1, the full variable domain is DGGITQSPKYLFRKEGQNVTLSCEQNLNHDAMYWYRQDPGQGLRLIYYSQIVNDFQKGDIAEGYSVSREKKESFPLTVTSAQKNPTAFYLCASSIQTSAHNEQFFGPGTRLTVL.

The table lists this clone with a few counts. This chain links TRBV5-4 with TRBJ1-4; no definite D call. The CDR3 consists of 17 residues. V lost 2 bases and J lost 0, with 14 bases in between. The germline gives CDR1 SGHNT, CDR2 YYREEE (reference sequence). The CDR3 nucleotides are TGTGCCAGCAGCTTCAACGATGGAGCTACAACTAATGAAAAACTGTTTTTT. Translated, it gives CASSFNDGATTNEKLFF. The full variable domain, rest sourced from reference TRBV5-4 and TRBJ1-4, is ETGVTQSPTHLIKTRGQQVTLRCSSQSGHNTVSWYQQALGQGPQFIFQYYREEENGRGNFPPRFSGLQFPNYSSELNVNALELDDSALYLCASSFNDGATTNEKLFFGSGTQLSVL.

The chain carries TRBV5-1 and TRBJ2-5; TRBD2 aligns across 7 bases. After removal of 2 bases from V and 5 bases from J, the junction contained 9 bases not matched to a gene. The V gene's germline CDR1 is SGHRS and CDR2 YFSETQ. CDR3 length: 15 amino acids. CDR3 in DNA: TGCGCCAGCAGCTTTTCTAGCGGCGGTCGCGAGACCCAGTACTTC. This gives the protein CASSFSSGGRETQYF.

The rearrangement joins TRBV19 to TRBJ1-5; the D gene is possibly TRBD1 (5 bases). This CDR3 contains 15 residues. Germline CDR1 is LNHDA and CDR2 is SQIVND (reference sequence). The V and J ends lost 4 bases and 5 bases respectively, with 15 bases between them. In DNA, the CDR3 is TGTGCCAGTAGTAGGTCGCTTCTCAGGGATCAGCCCCAGCATTTT. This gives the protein CASSRSLLRDQPQHF.

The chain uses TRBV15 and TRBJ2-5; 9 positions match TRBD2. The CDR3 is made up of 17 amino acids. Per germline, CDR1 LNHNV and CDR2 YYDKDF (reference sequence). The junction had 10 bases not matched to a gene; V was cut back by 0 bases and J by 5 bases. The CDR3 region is CATSRDRREGRGETQYF. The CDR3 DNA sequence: TGTGCCACCAGCAGAGATAGGCGGGAGGGCCGGGGCGAGACCCAGTACTTC.

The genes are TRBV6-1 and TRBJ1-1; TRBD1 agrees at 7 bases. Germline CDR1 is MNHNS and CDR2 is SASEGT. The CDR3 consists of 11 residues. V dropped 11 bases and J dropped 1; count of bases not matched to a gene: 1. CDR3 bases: TGTGCCGGACAGGAGAACACTGAAGCTTTCTTT. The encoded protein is CAGQENTEAFF.

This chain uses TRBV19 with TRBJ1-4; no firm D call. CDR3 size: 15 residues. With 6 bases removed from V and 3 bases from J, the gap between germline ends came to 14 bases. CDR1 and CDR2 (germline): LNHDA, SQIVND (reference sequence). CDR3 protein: CASSLLREPNEKLFF. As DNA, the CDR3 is TGTGCCAGTAGCCTCCTCCGGGAGCCTAATGAAAAACTGTTTTTT.

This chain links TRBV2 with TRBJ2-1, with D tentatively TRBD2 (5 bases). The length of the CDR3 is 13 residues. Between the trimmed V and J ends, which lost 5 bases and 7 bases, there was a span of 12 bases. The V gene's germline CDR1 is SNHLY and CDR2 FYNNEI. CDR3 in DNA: TGTGCCAGCAGTCTTGGGAGAGGGAATGAGCAGTTCTTC. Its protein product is CASSLGRGNEQFF.

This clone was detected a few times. The CDR3 bases are TGTGCCAGTAGTGAAACAGGGGGTAGCACTGAAGCTTTCTTT. This codes for CASSETGGSTEAFF. The rearrangement uses TRBV19 and TRBJ1-1, with 8 positions matching TRBD1. CDR3 length: 14 amino acids. Germline trimming cut 5 bases from V and 4 bases from J; bases unmatched to any gene: 6. Per the germline V gene, CDR1 is LNHDA and CDR2 is SQIVND (reference sequence).

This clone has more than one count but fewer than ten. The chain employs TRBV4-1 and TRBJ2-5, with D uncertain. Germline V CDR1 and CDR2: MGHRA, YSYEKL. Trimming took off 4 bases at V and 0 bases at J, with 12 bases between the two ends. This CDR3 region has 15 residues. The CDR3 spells CASSPPGRYQETQYF. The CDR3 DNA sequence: TGCGCCAGCAGCCCACCCGGCAGGTACCAAGAGACCCAGTACTTC.

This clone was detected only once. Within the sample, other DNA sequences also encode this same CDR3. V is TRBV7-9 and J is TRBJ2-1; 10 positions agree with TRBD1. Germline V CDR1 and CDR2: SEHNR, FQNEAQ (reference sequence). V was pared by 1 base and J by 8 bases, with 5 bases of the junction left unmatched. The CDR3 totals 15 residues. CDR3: CASSLGATGGYEQFF. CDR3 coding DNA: TGTGCCAGCAGCTTAGGAGCGACAGGGGGCTATGAGCAGTTCTTC.

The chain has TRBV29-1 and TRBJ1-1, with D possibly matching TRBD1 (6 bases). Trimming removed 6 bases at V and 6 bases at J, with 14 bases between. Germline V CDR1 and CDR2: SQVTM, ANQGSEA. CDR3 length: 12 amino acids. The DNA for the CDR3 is TGCAGCGTGCCGGGACACATCCCTGAAGCTTTCTTT. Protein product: CSVPGHIPEAFF.

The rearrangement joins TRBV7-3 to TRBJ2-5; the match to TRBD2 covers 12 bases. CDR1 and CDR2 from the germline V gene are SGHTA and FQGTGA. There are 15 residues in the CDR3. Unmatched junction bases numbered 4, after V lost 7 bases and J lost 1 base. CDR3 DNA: TGTGCCAGCACCCTAGCGGGAGGGCCCCAAGAGACCCAGTACTTC. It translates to CASTLAGGPQETQYF.

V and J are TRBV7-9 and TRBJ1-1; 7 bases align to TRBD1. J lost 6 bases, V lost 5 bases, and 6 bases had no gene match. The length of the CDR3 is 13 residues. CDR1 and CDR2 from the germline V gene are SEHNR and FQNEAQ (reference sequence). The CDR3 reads CASSQGERAEAFF. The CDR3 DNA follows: TGTGCCAGCAGCCAGGGGGAACGGGCTGAAGCTTTCTTT.

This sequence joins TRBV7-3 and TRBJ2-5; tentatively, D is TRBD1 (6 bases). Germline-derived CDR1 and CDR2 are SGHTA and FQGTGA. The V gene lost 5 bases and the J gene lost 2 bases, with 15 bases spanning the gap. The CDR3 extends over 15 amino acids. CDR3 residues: CASSIDPGQQETQYF. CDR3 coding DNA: TGTGCCAGCAGCATAGACCCGGGACAACAAGAGACCCAGTACTTC.

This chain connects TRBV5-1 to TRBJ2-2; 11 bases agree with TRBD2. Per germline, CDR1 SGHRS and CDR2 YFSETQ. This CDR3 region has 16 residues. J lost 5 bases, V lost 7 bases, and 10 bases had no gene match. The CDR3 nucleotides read TGCGCCAGCGGAACTAGCGGGAGATGGGGTACCGGGGAGCTGTTTTTT. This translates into CASGTSGRWGTGELFF. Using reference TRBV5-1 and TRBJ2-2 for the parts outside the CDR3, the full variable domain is KAGVTQTPRYLIKTRGQQVTLSCSPISGHRSVSWYQQTPGQGLQFLFEYFSETQRNKGNFPGRFSGRQFSNSRSEMNVSTLELGDSALYLCASGTSGRWGTGELFFGEGSRLTVL.

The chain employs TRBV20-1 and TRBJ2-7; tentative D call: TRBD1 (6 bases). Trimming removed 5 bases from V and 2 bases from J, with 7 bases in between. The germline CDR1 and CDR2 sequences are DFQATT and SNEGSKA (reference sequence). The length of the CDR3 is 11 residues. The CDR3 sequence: CSARTAYEQYF. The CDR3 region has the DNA TGCAGTGCTCGGACAGCCTACGAGCAGTACTTC.

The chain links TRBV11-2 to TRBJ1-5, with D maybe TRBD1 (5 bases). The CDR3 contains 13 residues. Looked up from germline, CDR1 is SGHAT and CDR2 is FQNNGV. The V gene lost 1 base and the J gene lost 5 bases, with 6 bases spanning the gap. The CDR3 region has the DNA TGTGCCAGCAGCTTAGCGGGGGATCAGCCCCAGCATTTT. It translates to CASSLAGDQPQHF.

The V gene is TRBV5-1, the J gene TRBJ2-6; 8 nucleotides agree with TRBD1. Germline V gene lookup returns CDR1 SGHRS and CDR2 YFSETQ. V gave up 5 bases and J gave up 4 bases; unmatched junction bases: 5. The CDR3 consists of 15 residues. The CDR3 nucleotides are TGCGCCAGCAGACAGGGGGTTGACGGGGCCAACGTCCTGACTTTC. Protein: CASRQGVDGANVLTF.

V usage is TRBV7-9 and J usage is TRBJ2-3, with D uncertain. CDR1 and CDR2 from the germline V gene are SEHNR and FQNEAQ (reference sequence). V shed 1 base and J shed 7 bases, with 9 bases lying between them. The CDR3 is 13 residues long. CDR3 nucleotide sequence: TGTGCCAGCAGCTTAGACACCGCCCATACGCAGTATTTT. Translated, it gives CASSLDTAHTQYF. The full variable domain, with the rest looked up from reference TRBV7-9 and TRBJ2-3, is DTGVSQNPRHKITKRGQNVTFRCDPISEHNRLYWYRQTLGQGPEFLTYFQNEAQLEKSRLLSDRFSAERPKGSFSTLEIQRTEQGDSAMYLCASSLDTAHTQYFGPGTRLTVL.

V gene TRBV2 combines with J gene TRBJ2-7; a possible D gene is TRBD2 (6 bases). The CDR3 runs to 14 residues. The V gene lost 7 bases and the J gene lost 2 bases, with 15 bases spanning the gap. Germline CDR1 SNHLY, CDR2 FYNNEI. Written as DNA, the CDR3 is TGTGCCAGCAAGGTAAATGGACTAACCTACGAGCAGTACTTC. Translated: CASKVNGLTYEQYF. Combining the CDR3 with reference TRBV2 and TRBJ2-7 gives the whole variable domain EPEVTQTPSHQVTQMGQEVILRCVPISNHLYFYWYRQILGQKVEFLVSFYNNEISEKSEIFDDQFSVERPDGSNFTLKIRSTKLEDSAMYFCASKVNGLTYEQYFGPGTRLTVT.

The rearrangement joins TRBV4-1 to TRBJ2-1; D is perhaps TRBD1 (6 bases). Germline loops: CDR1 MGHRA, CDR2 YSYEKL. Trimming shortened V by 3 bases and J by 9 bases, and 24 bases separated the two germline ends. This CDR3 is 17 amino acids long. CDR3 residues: CASSHAIVRGVSGEQFF. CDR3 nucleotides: TGCGCCAGCAGCCACGCGATCGTCAGGGGTGTCTCAGGTGAGCAGTTCTTC.

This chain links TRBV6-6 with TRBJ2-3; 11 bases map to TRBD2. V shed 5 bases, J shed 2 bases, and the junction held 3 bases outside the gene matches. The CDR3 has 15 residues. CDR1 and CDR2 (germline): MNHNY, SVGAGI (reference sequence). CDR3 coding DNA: TGTGCCAGCAGTCGTAGCGGGAGGGCCACAGATACGCAGTATTTT. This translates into CASSRSGRATDTQYF.

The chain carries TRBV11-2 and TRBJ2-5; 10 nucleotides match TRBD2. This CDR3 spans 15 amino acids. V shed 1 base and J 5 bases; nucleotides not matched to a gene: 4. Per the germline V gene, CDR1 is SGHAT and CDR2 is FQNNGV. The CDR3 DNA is TGTGCCAGCAGCTTAGTAGGGACTAGCGTGGAGACCCAGTACTTC. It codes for CASSLVGTSVETQYF.